This TCR beta chain was identified in a study of T cells in tumors after PD-1 blockade. Study as a whole: Patients had no prior checkpoint blockade, systemic immunosuppressants, or anti-cancer therapy within 4 weeks. Daily vismodegib 150 mg continued in a subset of anti-PD-1-treated patients. Study-wide results and limits: Blood contained approximately 40% of the tumor's TCR clonotypes.

The data were produced by immunoSEQ multiplex PCR, yet TCRdb's version contains in-frame clones alone and is incomplete. In the table there are 5,000 to 6,500 clones, around 83% of which are singletons. Per the germline V gene, CDR1 is MDHEN and CDR2 is SYDVKM. The J segment lost 6 bases and the V segment lost 5 bases, leaving 6 bases of the junction unmatched. The CDR3 totals 15 residues. Comments on this clone: The antigen is undetermined.

This clonotype was sampled from a human donor with advanced basal cell or squamous cell carcinoma (not recorded which). The source material was PBMCs, sampled after anti-PD-1 therapy. The V gene is TRBV28, the J gene TRBJ1-4; 10 nucleotides align to TRBD1. The CDR3 DNA reads TGTGCCAGCAGTAGGCCGGGACAGGGGTATGAAAAACTGTTTTTT. Translated: CASSRPGQGYEKLFF.